A single T cell receptor beta chain is shown here with its context. Its antigen is still unknown. This sample is part of a study of monozygotic twins with inflammatory bowel disease. Study-level results: Since immunosuppressive treatments differed, patient repertoires may have gained added variability.

The CDR3 spans 11 residues. From germline, CDR1 is SGHTA and CDR2 FQGNSA. TCRdb reanalyzed the 5' RACE reads and collapses them to one entry per CDR3 protein, without DNA. Here the sample table reports around 380,000 distinct CDR3 sequences. This chain joins TRBV7-2 and TRBJ1-4. The sequencing input was blood. This TCR came from a human donor with ulcerative colitis or Crohn's disease, or a healthy co-twin of an affected twin (not recorded which). This chain's CDR3 is CASSLKEKLFF.